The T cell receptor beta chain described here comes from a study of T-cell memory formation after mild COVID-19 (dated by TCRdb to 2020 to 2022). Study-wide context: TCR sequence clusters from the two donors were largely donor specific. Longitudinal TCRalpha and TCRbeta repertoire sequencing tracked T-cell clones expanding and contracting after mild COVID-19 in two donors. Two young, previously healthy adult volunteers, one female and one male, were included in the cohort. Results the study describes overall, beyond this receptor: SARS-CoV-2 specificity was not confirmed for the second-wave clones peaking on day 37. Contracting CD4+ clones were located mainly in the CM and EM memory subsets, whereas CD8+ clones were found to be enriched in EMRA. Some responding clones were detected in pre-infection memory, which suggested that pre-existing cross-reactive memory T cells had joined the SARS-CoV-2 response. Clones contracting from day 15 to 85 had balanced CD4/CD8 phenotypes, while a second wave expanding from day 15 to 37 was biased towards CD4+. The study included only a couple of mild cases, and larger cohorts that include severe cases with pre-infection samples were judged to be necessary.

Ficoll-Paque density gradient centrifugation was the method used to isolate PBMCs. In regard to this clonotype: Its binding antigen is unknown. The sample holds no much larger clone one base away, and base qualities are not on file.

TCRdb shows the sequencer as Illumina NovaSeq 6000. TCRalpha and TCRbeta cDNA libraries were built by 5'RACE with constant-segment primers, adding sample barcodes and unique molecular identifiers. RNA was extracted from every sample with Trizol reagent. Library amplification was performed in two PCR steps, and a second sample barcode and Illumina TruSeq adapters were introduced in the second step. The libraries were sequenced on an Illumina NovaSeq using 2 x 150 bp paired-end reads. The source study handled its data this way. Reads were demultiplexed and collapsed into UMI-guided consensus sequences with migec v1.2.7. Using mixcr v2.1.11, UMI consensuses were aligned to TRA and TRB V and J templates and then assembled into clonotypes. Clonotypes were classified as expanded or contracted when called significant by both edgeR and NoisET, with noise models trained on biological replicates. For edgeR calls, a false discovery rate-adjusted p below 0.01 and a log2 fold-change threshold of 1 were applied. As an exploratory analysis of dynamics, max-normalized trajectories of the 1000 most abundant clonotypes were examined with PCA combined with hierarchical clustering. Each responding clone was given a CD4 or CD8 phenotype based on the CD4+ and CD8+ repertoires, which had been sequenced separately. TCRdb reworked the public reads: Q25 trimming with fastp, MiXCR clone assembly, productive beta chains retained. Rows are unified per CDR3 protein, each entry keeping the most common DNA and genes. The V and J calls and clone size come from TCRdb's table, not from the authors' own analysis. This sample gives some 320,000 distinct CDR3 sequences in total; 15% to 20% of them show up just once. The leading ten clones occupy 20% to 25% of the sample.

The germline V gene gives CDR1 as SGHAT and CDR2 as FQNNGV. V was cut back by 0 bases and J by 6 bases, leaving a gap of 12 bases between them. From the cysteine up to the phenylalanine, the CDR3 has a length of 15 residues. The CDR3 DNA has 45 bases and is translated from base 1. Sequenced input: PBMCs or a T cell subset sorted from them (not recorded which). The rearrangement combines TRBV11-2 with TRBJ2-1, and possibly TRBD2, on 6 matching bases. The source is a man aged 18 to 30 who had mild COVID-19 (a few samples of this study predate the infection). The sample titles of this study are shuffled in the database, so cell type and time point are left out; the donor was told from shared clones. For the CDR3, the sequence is CASSLDAGNFNEQFF. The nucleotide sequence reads TGTGCCAGCAGCTTAGATGCGGGGAATTTCAATGAGCAGTTCTTC.